These 32 T cell receptor beta chains originate from one sample sequenced in a study of CD8 T cells in ankylosing spondylitis. Using its own MiXCR run on the 5' RACE reads, TCRdb lists one record per CDR3 protein. Here the sample spans fewer than 50,000 distinct CDR3 sequences, approximately 11% being singletons. The sequenced material came from blood, either unsorted or a sorted T cell fraction (not recorded which). All receptors come from a male donor with ankylosing spondylitis or in good health (not recorded which).

V and J are TRBV12-3 or TRBV12-4 and TRBJ1-2, with 7 bases lining up with TRBD1. The CDR3 totals 12 residues. After removal of 7 bases from V and 6 bases from J, the junction contained 5 bases not matched to a gene. The CDR3 DNA sequence: TGTGCCAGCACTTACACAGGGGATGGCTACACCTTC. As protein: CASTYTGDGYTF.

This clonotype was counted many times. The V and J genes are TRBV5-1 and TRBJ1-2; D might be TRBD1 (5 bases). The CDR3 has 13 amino acids. V dropped 3 bases and J dropped 7 bases, with 13 bases sitting between them. CDR1 and CDR2 (germline): SGHRS, YFSETQ. In nucleotides, the CDR3 is TGCGCCAGCAGCTGGGACGACCGCCTTGGCTACACCTTC. It codes for CASSWDDRLGYTF.

This clonotype was counted at least ten times. The chain recombines TRBV20-1 with TRBJ2-1; 9 nucleotides line up with TRBD1. The length of the CDR3 is 14 residues. The germline gives CDR1 DFQATT, CDR2 SNEGSKA (reference sequence). The trim removed 5 bases at V and 7 bases at J, leaving 9 bases unmatched. The CDR3 spells CSASGTGILNEQFF. CDR3 DNA: TGCAGTGCTTCCGGGACAGGGATCCTTAATGAGCAGTTCTTC.

This clonotype was found many times. The chain employs TRBV5-1 and TRBJ1-1; 9 nucleotides match TRBD1. V was pared by 4 bases and J by 1 base, with 5 bases of the junction left unmatched. CDR1 and CDR2 (germline): SGHRS, YFSETQ. The CDR3 contains 15 residues. The CDR3 here is CASSLGTGTNTEAFF. The CDR3 DNA sequence: TGCGCCAGCAGCCTCGGGACAGGGACGAACACTGAAGCTTTCTTT.

This clonotype is medium-sized within its sample. The gene calls are TRBV10-3 and TRBJ2-2; 8 bases match TRBD2. From germline, CDR1 is ENHRY and CDR2 SYGVKD. With 4 bases clipped from V and 2 bases from J, the junction kept 6 bases outside the gene matches. The CDR3 contains 16 residues. The chain's CDR3 is CAISGKTSVNTGELFF. CDR3 bases: TGTGCCATCAGTGGAAAGACTAGCGTAAACACCGGGGAGCTGTTTTTT.

This clonotype was counted many times. The chain joins TRBV5-1 to TRBJ2-2; perhaps TRBD1 as D (6 bases). CDR3 size: 15 residues. Trimming left V 0 bases short and J 6 bases short, with 12 bases between. Germline values: CDR1 SGHRS, CDR2 YFSETQ. Here the CDR3 reads CASSLATGFAGELFF. In DNA form, the CDR3 reads TGCGCCAGCAGCTTGGCCACAGGGTTCGCCGGGGAGCTGTTTTTT.

In this sample, this clonotype turned up many times. The rearrangement uses TRBV6-1 and TRBJ1-2; D remains unclear. CDR1 is MNHNS and CDR2 is SASEGT in the germline V gene. The length of the CDR3 is 10 residues. V was cut by 3 bases and J by 5 bases, with 1 base left in between. CDR3 coding DNA: TGTGCCAGCAGTGATTATGGCTACACCTTC. Translation gives CASSDYGYTF.

This clonotype was observed at least ten times. The gene calls are TRBV5-1 and TRBJ2-2, with a weak D call TRBD2 (6 bases). In germline, CDR1 is SGHRS, CDR2 YFSETQ. The CDR3 has 14 residues. Trimming shortened V by 0 bases and J by 11 bases, and 14 bases separated the two germline ends. The CDR3 DNA reads TGCGCCAGCAGCTTGGCAACGGGACTTGAAGAGCTGTTTTTT. Protein: CASSLATGLEELFF.

This clonotype came up many times. V gene TRBV6-5 combines with J gene TRBJ2-5, with D unclear. Germline assignment: CDR1 MNHEY and CDR2 SVGAGI. V lost 0 bases to trimming and J lost 1 base, with 6 bases between them. The CDR3 loop spans 14 amino acids. The CDR3 DNA follows: TGTGCCAGCAGTTACTCGGTCTCCCAAGAGACCCAGTACTTC. Translation: CASSYSVSQETQYF.

This clonotype has ten or more counts. The chain links TRBV29-1 to TRBJ1-1; no reliable D call. Germline values: CDR1 SQVTM, CDR2 ANQGSEA. CDR3 size: 11 residues. With 4 bases removed from V and 2 bases from J, the gap between germline ends came to 5 bases. The CDR3 bases are TGCAGCGTTGTCCCCAACACTGAAGCTTTCTTT. It translates to CSVVPNTEAFF. Full variable domain (outside the CDR3, taken from reference TRBV29-1 and TRBJ1-1): SAVISQKPSRDICQRGTSLTIQCQVDSQVTMMFWYRQQPGQSLTLIATANQGSEATYESGFVIDKFPISRPNLTFSTLTVSNMSPEDSSIYLCSVVPNTEAFFGQGTRLTVV.

The chain carries TRBV7-2 and TRBJ2-3, with TRBD2 identical over 9 bases. The CDR3 spans 16 residues. Germline-derived CDR1 and CDR2 are SGHTA and FQGNSA. V shed 1 base, J shed 1 base, and the junction held 3 bases outside the gene matches. In DNA, the CDR3 is TGTGCCAGCAGCTTAGAGCGGGGGGTAGGCACAGATACGCAGTATTTT. This translates into CASSLERGVGTDTQYF.

This clonotype showed up many times. CDR3 nucleotides: TGCGCCAGCAGCAGTGGGTGGGCCGATTCTAACAATGAGCAGTTCTTC. Amino acids: CASSSGWADSNNEQFF. The V call is TRBV5-1, the J call TRBJ2-1; D remains unclear. The CDR3 is 16 residues long. Germline V lookup: CDR1 SGHRS, CDR2 YFSETQ. Trimming took 4 bases from V and 5 from J, leaving 19 bases between them.

This clonotype was counted many times. This sequence joins TRBV7-2 and TRBJ2-4; a weak D match, TRBD1 (5 bases). Germline CDR1 and CDR2: SGHTA and FQGNSA. This CDR3 contains 12 residues. V dropped 1 base and J dropped 13 bases, with 11 bases sitting between them. This CDR3 reads CASSLEGARQYF. CDR3 in DNA: TGTGCCAGCAGCTTAGAAGGGGCACGACAGTACTTC.

This clonotype showed up many times. This rearrangement joins TRBV5-1 to TRBJ2-1; 7 bases are a match to TRBD1. Germline V gene lookup returns CDR1 SGHRS and CDR2 YFSETQ. V shed 8 bases and J 1 base; nucleotides not matched to a gene: 3. The CDR3 extends over 13 amino acids. The CDR3 DNA sequence: TGCGCCAGTCGACAGGGATCCTACAATGAGCAGTTCTTC. Protein product: CASRQGSYNEQFF.

The sample holds many counts of this clonotype. The V call is TRBV5-1, the J call TRBJ2-3; 7 bases are a match to TRBD2. CDR1 and CDR2 (germline): SGHRS, YFSETQ. The CDR3 contains 15 residues. V was pared by 1 base and J by 2 bases, with 4 bases of the junction left unmatched. DNA for the CDR3: TGCGCCAGCAGCTTGCCGCTAGCGGACACAGATACGCAGTATTTT. Protein product: CASSLPLADTDTQYF.

At least ten counts were recorded for this clonotype. The V and J genes are TRBV12-3 or TRBV12-4 and TRBJ1-1; no clear D gene. The CDR3 contains 16 residues. Trimming took 1 base from V and 1 from J, leaving 13 bases between them. The CDR3 region has the DNA TGTGCCAGCAGTTTAGTCGGGGTTGGTGGGAACACTGAAGCTTTCTTT. Encoded protein: CASSLVGVGGNTEAFF.

Sample share makes this clonotype medium-sized. The rearrangement uses TRBV20-1 and TRBJ2-7, with D uncertain. Trimming removed 6 bases from V and 5 bases from J, with 11 bases in between. The length of the CDR3 is 11 residues. Germline CDR1 reads DFQATT; CDR2 reads SNEGSKA (reference sequence). The CDR3 reads CSALISNEQYF. CDR3 bases: TGCAGTGCCCTGATTAGCAACGAGCAGTACTTC.

This clonotype has ten or more counts. The chain couples TRBV4-1 to TRBJ2-3; D unclear. CDR1 is MGHRA and CDR2 is YSYEKL in the germline V gene. V shed 0 bases and J shed 14 bases, with 12 bases lying between them. The CDR3 totals 12 residues. CDR3 nucleotide sequence: TGCGCCAGCAGCCAAGAGGAGTCATTCCGGTATTTT. Protein: CASSQEESFRYF.

At least ten counts were recorded for this clonotype. V and J are TRBV19 and TRBJ2-3; D gene ambiguous. The V end lost 0 bases, the J end lost 8 bases, and 9 bases lay between the germline ends. Germline CDR1 is LNHDA and CDR2 is SQIVND (reference sequence). This CDR3 has 13 amino acids. CDR3 coding DNA: TGTGCCAGTAGTATAGAGCGCTCGGGTACGCAGTATTTT. It yields the protein CASSIERSGTQYF.

This clonotype has ten or more counts. The chain has TRBV5-5 and TRBJ1-1, with D uncertain. Between the trimmed V and J ends, which lost 2 bases and 0 bases, there was a span of 5 bases. The CDR3 length is 13 residues. Germline values: CDR1 SGHKS, CDR2 YYEKEE (reference sequence). CDR3 region: CASSLVMNTEAFF. In DNA form, the CDR3 reads TGTGCCAGCAGCTTAGTCATGAACACTGAAGCTTTCTTT.

This clonotype showed up many times. V and J are TRBV5-6 and TRBJ1-2, with a weak D call TRBD1 (5 bases). Germline-derived CDR1 and CDR2 are SGHDT and YYEEEE. The CDR3 runs 16 residues. V was clipped by 4 bases and J by 4 bases, with 20 bases between them. The CDR3 DNA sequence: TGTGCCAGCAGCGCCAGAGTTCAGCAGGGCCGCTATGGCTACACCTTC. The encoded protein is CASSARVQQGRYGYTF.

This clonotype was counted at least ten times. V usage is TRBV5-1 and J usage is TRBJ2-1, with a tentative D call TRBD1 (5 bases). V lost 3 bases and J lost 6, with 13 bases in between. CDR1 SGHRS and CDR2 YFSETQ come from the germline V gene. The CDR3 spans 14 residues. The CDR3, as DNA: TGCGCCAGCAGCTCCGACAGAGTACTCAATGAGCAGTTCTTC. Protein sequence: CASSSDRVLNEQFF. The whole variable domain, filled in from reference TRBV5-1 and TRBJ2-1, reads KAGVTQTPRYLIKTRGQQVTLSCSPISGHRSVSWYQQTPGQGLQFLFEYFSETQRNKGNFPGRFSGRQFSNSRSEMNVSTLELGDSALYLCASSSDRVLNEQFFGPGTRLTVL.

Many counts were recorded for this clonotype. The chain carries TRBV12-5 and TRBJ1-1; D possibly corresponds to TRBD1 (5 bases). The germline CDR1 and CDR2 sequences are LGHNT and FRNRAP. V was pared by 7 bases and J by 4 bases, with 13 bases between. This CDR3 spans 13 amino acids. For the CDR3, the DNA is TGTGCTAGTGAACCCCAGGGACTCACTGAAGCTTTCTTT. Encoded protein: CASEPQGLTEAFF.

The table lists this clonotype with many counts. V is TRBV5-1 and J is TRBJ2-2; tentatively, D is TRBD1 or TRBD2 (6 bases each). The length of the CDR3 is 16 residues. Trimming left V 0 bases short and J 6 bases short, with 15 bases between. Germline CDR1 SGHRS, CDR2 YFSETQ. The CDR3 sequence is CASSLADGGPAGELFF. In DNA form, the CDR3 reads TGCGCCAGCAGCTTGGCCGATGGGGGGCCCGCCGGGGAGCTGTTTTTT. Based on the CDR3 plus reference TRBV5-1 and TRBJ2-2, the full variable domain is KAGVTQTPRYLIKTRGQQVTLSCSPISGHRSVSWYQQTPGQGLQFLFEYFSETQRNKGNFPGRFSGRQFSNSRSEMNVSTLELGDSALYLCASSLADGGPAGELFFGEGSRLTVL.

The chain links TRBV7-2 to TRBJ1-1, with 7 bases identical to TRBD1. Looked up from germline, CDR1 is SGHTA and CDR2 is FQGNSA. CDR3 length: 14 residues. V was clipped by 5 bases and J by 5 bases; unmatched bases: 8. The CDR3 is CASSPDRVLTEAFF. The CDR3 DNA reads TGTGCCAGCAGCCCCGACAGGGTTCTAACTGAAGCTTTCTTT. Looking up the rest from reference TRBV7-2 and TRBJ1-1 gives the full variable domain: GAGVSQSPSNKVTEKGKDVELRCDPISGHTALYWYRQSLGQGLEFLIYFQGNSAPDKSGLPSDRFSAERTGGSVSTLTIQRTQQEDSAVYLCASSPDRVLTEAFFGQGTRLTVV.

This clonotype was found once. The V call is TRBV6-1, the J call TRBJ1-5; D uncertain. This CDR3 has 12 amino acids. Trimming pared 7 bases from V and 14 bases from J, leaving 18 bases between. In germline, CDR1 is MNHNS, CDR2 SASEGT. The CDR3 sequence is CASNGIDRPEHF. The CDR3 region has the DNA TGTGCCAGCAATGGAATTGACCGACCTGAGCATTTT.

In this sample, this clonotype turned up many times. This chain joins TRBV19 and TRBJ1-5; no reliable D call. This CDR3 region has 17 residues. The germline CDR1 and CDR2 sequences are LNHDA and SQIVND (reference sequence). The V gene lost 0 bases and the J gene lost 3 bases, with 15 bases spanning the gap. CDR3 residues: CASSIDREATYNQPQHF. CDR3 sequence (DNA): TGTGCCAGTAGTATAGATCGGGAGGCAACTTACAATCAGCCCCAGCATTTT.

In this sample, this clonotype turned up many times. V usage is TRBV5-1 and J usage is TRBJ2-7; tentative D call: TRBD1 (7 bases). This CDR3 spans 14 amino acids. Germline V lookup: CDR1 SGHRS, CDR2 YFSETQ. The germline V and J ends were trimmed by 0 bases and 6 bases, with 13 bases remaining between them. CDR3 sequence: CASSLGQGGREQYF. CDR3 sequence (DNA): TGCGCCAGCAGCTTGGGACAGGGAGGACGCGAGCAGTACTTC.

There are a few counts of this clonotype. In nucleotides, the CDR3 is TGTGCCAGCACCTTCGGGGGGAGCCCCTACGAGCAGTACTTC. It encodes CASTFGGSPYEQYF. The chain is built from TRBV3-1 and TRBJ2-7; 7 nucleotides line up with TRBD2. The V gene end was trimmed by 7 bases and the J gene end by 2 bases; junction bases not matched to a gene: 8. CDR1 is LGHDT and CDR2 is YNNKEL in the germline V gene (reference sequence). There are 14 residues in the CDR3.

This clonotype has only a few counts. The chain joins TRBV12-3 or TRBV12-4 to TRBJ1-5; TRBD1 aligns across 11 bases. V dropped 3 bases and J dropped 7; count of bases not matched to a gene: 5. The CDR3 runs to 15 residues. The CDR3 sequence is CASSFRTGGEQPQHF. The CDR3 nucleotides are TGTGCCAGCAGTTTTAGGACAGGGGGCGAGCAGCCCCAGCATTTT.

This clonotype was seen more than once but under ten times. The chain couples TRBV15 to TRBJ2-5, with D possibly being TRBD2 (5 bases). The V gene's germline CDR1 is LNHNV and CDR2 YYDKDF (reference sequence). The CDR3 runs to 17 residues. Between the trimmed V and J ends, which lost 4 bases and 5 bases, there was a span of 23 bases. CDR3 region: CATSTTVASHPGETQYF. The CDR3, as DNA: TGTGCCACCAGCACAACGGTGGCTAGCCACCCGGGGGAGACCCAGTACTTC.

Comments on this clonotype: This may come from a read error, since a much larger clone is one base off. The chain carries TRBV5-4 and TRBJ2-4; D is ambiguous. CDR1 SGHNT and CDR2 YYREEE come from the germline V gene (reference sequence). This CDR3 has 17 residues. The CDR3: CANSLGSVRAAKNIQYF. Here the CDR3 DNA reads TGTGCCAACAGCTTGGGAAGCGTTAGGGCGGCCAAAAACATTCAGTACTTC.